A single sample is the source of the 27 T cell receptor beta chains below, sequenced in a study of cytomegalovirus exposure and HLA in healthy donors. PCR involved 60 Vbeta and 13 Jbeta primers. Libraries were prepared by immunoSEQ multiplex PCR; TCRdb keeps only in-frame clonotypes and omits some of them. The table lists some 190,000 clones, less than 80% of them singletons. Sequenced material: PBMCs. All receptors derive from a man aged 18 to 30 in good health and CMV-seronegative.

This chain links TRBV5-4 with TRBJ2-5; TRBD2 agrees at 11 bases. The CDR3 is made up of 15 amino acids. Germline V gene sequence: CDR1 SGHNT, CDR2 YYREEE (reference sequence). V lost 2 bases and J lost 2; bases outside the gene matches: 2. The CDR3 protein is CASSFRTSGQETQYF. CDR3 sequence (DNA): TGTGCCAGCAGCTTCCGGACTAGCGGGCAAGAGACCCAGTACTTC.

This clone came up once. For the CDR3, the DNA is TGTGCCAGCAGCCGGGACACTTATGGCTACACCTTC. Translated: CASSRDTYGYTF. This chain uses TRBV9 with TRBJ1-2; weak D call: TRBD1 (6 bases). The V end was cut by 4 bases, the J end by 5 bases, with 9 bases between. This CDR3 region has 12 residues. CDR1 and CDR2 (germline): SGDLS, YYNGEE. Based on the CDR3 plus reference TRBV9 and TRBJ1-2, the full variable domain is DSGVTQTPKHLITATGQRVTLRCSPRSGDLSVYWYQQSLDQGLQFLIQYYNGEERAKGNILERFSAQQFPDLHSELNLSSLELGDSALYFCASSRDTYGYTFGSGTRLTVV.

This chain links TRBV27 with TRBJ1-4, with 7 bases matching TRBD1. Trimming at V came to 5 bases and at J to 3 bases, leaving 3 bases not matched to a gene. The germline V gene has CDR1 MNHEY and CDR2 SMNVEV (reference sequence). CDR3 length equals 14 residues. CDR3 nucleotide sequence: TGTGCCAGCAGTCCACAGGGGCCTAATGAAAAACTGTTTTTT. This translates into CASSPQGPNEKLFF.

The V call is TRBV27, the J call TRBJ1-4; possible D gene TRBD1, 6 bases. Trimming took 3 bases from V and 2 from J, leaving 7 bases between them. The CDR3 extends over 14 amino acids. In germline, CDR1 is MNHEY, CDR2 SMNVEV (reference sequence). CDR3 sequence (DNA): TGTGCCAGCAGTTTGGGGGCCACTAATGAAAAACTGTTTTTT. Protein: CASSLGATNEKLFF.

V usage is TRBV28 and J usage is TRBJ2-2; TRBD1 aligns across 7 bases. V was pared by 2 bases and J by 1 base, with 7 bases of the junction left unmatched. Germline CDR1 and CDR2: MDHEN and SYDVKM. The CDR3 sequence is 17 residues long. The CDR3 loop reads CASSLPPRTGNTGELFF. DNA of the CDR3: TGTGCCAGCAGTTTACCCCCCCGGACAGGGAACACCGGGGAGCTGTTTTTT.

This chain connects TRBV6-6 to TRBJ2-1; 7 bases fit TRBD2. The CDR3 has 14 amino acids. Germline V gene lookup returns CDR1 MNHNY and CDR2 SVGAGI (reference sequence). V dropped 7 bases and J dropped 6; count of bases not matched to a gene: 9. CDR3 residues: CASKVGLDPNEQFF. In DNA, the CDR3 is TGTGCCAGCAAGGTTGGACTAGATCCCAATGAGCAGTTCTTC.

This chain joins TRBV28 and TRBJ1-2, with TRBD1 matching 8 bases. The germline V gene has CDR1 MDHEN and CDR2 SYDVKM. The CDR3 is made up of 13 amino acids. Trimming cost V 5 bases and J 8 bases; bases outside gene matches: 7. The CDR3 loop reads CASSTQGASGYTF. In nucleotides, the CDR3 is TGTGCCAGCAGTACTCAGGGGGCGTCCGGCTACACCTTC.

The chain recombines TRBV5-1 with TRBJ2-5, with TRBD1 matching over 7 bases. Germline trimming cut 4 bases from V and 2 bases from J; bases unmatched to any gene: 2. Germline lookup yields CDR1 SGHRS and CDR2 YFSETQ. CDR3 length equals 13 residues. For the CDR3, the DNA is TGCGCCAGCAGCCGGACAGGTCAAGAGACCCAGTACTTC. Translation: CASSRTGQETQYF.

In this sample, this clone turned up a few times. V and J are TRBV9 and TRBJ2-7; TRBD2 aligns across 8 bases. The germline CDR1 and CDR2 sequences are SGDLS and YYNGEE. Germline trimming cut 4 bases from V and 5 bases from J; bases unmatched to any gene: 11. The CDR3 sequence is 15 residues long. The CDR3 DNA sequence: TGTGCCAGCAGCCTTGCGGGGGGTGTCCCCCACGAGCAGTACTTC. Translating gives CASSLAGGVPHEQYF.

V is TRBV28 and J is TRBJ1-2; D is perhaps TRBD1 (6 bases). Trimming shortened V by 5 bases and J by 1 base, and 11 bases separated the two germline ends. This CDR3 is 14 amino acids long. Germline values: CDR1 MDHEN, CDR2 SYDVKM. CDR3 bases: TGTGCCAGCAGTCCCGGGACATTTAACTATGGCTACACCTTC. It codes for CASSPGTFNYGYTF.

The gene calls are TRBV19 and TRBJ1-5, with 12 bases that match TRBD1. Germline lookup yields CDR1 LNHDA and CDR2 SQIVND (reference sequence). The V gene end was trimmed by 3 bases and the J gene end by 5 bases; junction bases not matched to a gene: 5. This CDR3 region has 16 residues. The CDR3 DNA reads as TGTGCCAGTAGTATGTTGGGACAGGGGGCCCATCAGCCCCAGCATTTT. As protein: CASSMLGQGAHQPQHF.

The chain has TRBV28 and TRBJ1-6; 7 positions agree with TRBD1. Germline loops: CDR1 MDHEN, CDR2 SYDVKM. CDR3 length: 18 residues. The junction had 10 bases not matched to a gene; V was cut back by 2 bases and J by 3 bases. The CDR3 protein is CASSLRNHRGVYNSPLHF. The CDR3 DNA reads TGTGCCAGCAGTTTACGGAACCACAGGGGCGTCTATAATTCACCCCTCCACTTT.

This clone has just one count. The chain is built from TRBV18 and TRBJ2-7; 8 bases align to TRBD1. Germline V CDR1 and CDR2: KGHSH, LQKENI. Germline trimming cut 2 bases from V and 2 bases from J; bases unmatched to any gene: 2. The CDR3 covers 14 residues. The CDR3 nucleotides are TGTGCCAGCTCACCAGAGGGACAGGCCTACGAGCAGTACTTC. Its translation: CASSPEGQAYEQYF.

Here the CDR3 reads CASSQPWRQGTSGANVLTF. The CDR3 nucleotides are TGCGCCAGCAGCCAACCCTGGAGACAGGGGACCTCTGGGGCCAACGTCCTGACTTTC. The chain couples TRBV4-1 to TRBJ2-6; 8 nucleotides match TRBD1. CDR3 length: 19 residues. Germline values: CDR1 MGHRA, CDR2 YSYEKL. V was clipped by 2 bases and J by 0 bases; unmatched bases: 9.

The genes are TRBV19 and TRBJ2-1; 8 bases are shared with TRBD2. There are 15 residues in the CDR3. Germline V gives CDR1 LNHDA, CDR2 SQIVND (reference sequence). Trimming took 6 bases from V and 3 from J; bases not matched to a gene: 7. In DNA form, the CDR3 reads TGTGCCAGTAGCACTGCGGGGGGTGGCTACAATGAGCAGTTCTTC. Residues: CASSTAGGGYNEQFF.

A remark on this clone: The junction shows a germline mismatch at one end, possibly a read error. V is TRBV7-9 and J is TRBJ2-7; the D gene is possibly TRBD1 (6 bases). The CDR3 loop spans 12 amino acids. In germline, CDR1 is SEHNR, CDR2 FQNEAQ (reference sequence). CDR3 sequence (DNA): TGTTCCAGCAGCTCAGGGGTATACGAGCAGTACTTC. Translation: CSSSSGVYEQYF. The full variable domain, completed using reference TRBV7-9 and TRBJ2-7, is DTGVSQNPRHKITKRGQNVTFRCDPISEHNRLYWYRQTLGQGPEFLTYFQNEAQLEKSRLLSDRFSAERPKGSFSTLEIQRTEQGDSAMYLCSSSSGVYEQYFGPGTRLTVT.

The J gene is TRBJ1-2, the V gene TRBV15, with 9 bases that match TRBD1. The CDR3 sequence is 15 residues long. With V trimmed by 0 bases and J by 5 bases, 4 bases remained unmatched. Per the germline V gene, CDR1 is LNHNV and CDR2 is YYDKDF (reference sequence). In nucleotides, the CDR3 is TGTGCCACCAGCAGAGAGACAGGGGGGAGGTATGGCTACACCTTC. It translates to CATSRETGGRYGYTF.

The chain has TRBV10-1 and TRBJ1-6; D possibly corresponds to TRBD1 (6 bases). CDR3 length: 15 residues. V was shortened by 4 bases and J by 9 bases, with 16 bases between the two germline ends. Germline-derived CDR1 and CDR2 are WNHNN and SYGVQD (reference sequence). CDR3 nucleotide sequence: TGCGCCAGCAGTGCGGACACAGGGATGGGTTCACCCCTCCACTTT. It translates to CASSADTGMGSPLHF.

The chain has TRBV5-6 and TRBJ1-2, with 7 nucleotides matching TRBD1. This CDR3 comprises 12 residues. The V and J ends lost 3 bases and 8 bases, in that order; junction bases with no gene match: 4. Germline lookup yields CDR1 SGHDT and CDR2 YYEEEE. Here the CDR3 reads CASSSGGSGYTF. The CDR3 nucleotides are TGTGCCAGCAGCTCAGGGGGTAGCGGCTACACCTTC.

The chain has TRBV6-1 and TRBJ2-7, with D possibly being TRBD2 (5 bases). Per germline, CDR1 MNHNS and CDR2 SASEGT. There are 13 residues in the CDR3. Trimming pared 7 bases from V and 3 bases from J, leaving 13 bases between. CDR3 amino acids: CASNRGLGYEQYF. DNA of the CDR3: TGTGCCAGCAATAGAGGACTGGGCTACGAGCAGTACTTC.

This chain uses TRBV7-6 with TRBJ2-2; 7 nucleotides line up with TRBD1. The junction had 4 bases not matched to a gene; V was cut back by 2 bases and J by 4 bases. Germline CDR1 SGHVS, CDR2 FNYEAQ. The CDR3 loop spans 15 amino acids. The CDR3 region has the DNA TGTGCCAGCAGCTTAAGGGCAGGGGGCACCGGGGAGCTGTTTTTT. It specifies CASSLRAGGTGELFF.

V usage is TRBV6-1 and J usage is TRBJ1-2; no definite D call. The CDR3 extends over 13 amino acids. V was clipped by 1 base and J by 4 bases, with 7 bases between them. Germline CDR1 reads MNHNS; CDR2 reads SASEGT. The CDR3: CASSEGGFYGYTF. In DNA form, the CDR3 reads TGTGCCAGCAGTGAAGGCGGCTTCTATGGCTACACCTTC.

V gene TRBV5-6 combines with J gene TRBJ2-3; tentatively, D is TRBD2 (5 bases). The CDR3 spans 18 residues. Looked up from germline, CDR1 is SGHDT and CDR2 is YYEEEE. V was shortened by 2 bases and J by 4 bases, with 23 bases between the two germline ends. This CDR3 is CASSFGILAGSGSDTQYF. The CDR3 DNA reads TGTGCCAGCAGCTTCGGGATCTTGGCAGGCTCTGGTTCAGATACGCAGTATTTT.

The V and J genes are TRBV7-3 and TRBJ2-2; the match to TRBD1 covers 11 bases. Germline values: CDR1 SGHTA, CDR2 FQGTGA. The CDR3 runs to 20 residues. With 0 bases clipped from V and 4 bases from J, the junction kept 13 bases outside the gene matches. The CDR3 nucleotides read TGTGCCAGCAGCTTAACGAGTTCCTGGGGGACAGGGGGATTCACCGGGGAGCTGTTTTTT. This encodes CASSLTSSWGTGGFTGELFF.

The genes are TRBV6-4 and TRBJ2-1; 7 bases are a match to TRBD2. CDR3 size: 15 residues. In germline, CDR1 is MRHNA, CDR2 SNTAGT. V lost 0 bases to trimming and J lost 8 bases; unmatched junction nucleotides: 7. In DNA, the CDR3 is TGTGCCAGCAGTGACTCAACGGGGGGTTCCGATGAGCAGTTCTTC. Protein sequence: CASSDSTGGSDEQFF.

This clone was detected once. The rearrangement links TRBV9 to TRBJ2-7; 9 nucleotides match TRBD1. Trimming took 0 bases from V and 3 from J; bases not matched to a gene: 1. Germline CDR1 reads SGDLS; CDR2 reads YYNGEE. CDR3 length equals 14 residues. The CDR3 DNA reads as TGTGCCAGCAGCGTAGCGGGACAGGGCTACGAGCAGTACTTC. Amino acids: CASSVAGQGYEQYF.

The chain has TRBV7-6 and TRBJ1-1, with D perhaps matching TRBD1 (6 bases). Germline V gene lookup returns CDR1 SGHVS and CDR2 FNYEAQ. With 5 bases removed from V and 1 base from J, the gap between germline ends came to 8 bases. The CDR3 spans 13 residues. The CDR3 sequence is CASSTQGNTEAFF. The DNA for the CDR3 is TGTGCCAGCAGCACACAGGGGAACACTGAAGCTTTCTTT.